Sequencing of this TCR beta chain was carried out in a study of blood T cell repertoires in COVID-19. With 0 bases removed from V and 3 bases from J, the gap between germline ends came to 9 bases. The V gene's germline CDR1 is SGHDN and CDR2 FVKESK. This CDR3 is 15 amino acids long. Assay used: immunoSEQ multiplex PCR; TCRdb lists only in-frame clones, some missing. The sample gives roughly 120,000 clones, roughly 85% of which show up once; approximately 1.5% is in the top ten. The chain links TRBV14 to TRBJ1-3; D not resolved. The sequenced sample consisted of peripheral blood. The receptor was isolated from a middle-aged man with acute or convalescent COVID-19. The CDR3 DNA sequence: TGTGCCAGCAGCCAAGAGTTCCTCAGTGGAAACACCATATATTTT. Translating gives CASSQEFLSGNTIYF.